This TCR beta chain was identified in a study of blood T cell repertoires in COVID-19. Assay used: immunoSEQ multiplex PCR; TCRdb lists only in-frame clones, some missing. This table holds roughly 250,000 clones, more than 85% found once. The V gene's germline CDR1 is SGHDT and CDR2 YYEEEE. This CDR3 is built from 13 residues. V lost 0 bases, J lost 8 bases, and 9 bases lay in between. Across over 20 US areas, participants ranged in age from about 18 to 100 years. This clonotype was sampled from a man in his forties or fifties who had recovered from COVID-19. The chain is built from TRBV5-6 and TRBJ1-5; D unclear. Sequenced material: PBMCs or T cells enriched from blood (not recorded which). The CDR3 nucleotides are TGTGCCAGCAGCTTGGCGTCAGATAAGCCCCAGCATTTT. Translating it yields CASSLASDKPQHF.